This passage covers 23 T cell receptor beta chains from one sample sequenced in a study of T cell changes during pregnancy in multiple sclerosis. The protocol was immunoSEQ multiplex PCR, while the TCRdb copy is restricted to in-frame clones and leaves out a portion. The sample lists about 36,000 clones; just over 90% were seen once. This sample comprised CD4+ T cells from peripheral blood mononuclear cells, obtained in the first trimester of pregnancy. The receptors stem from a female donor with multiple sclerosis, enrolled in a pregnancy study.

This chain connects TRBV27 to TRBJ2-7; TRBD1 might be the D (6 bases). V was trimmed by 4 bases and J by 5 bases, leaving 30 bases between them. The CDR3 is made up of 19 amino acids. Germline V gene sequence: CDR1 MNHEY, CDR2 SMNVEV (reference sequence). The CDR3 DNA reads as TGTGCCAGCAGTTATACCATATGGACAGAGACCATGGCTTCGGACGAGCAGTACTTC. This sequence encodes CASSYTIWTETMASDEQYF.

V and J are TRBV6-1 and TRBJ1-2; 7 bases map to TRBD1. V trimming: 2 bases; J trimming: 6 bases; junction bases outside the gene matches: 12. CDR3 length: 16 amino acids. Germline V gene sequence: CDR1 MNHNS, CDR2 SASEGT. CDR3 protein: CASSERETGRGHGYTF. In DNA form, the CDR3 reads TGTGCCAGCAGTGAAAGGGAGACAGGGCGAGGCCATGGCTACACCTTC.

The genes are TRBV7-2 and TRBJ1-5, with 7 bases identical to TRBD1. After removal of 2 bases from V and 1 base from J, the junction contained 5 bases not matched to a gene. The germline gives CDR1 SGHTA, CDR2 FQGNSA. This CDR3 is 16 amino acids long. The CDR3 nucleotides are TGTGCCAGCAGCTTATGGGGACAGATGAGCAATCAGCCCCAGCATTTT. It specifies CASSLWGQMSNQPQHF.

The chain joins TRBV7-9 to TRBJ2-2; no clear D. Germline V gene sequence: CDR1 SEHNR, CDR2 FQNEAQ (reference sequence). The CDR3 has 16 residues. Deletions cut 5 bases from V and 0 bases from J, with 13 bases between. CDR3: CASSDRLVANTGELFF. In DNA, the CDR3 is TGTGCCAGCAGCGACCGCCTAGTTGCGAACACCGGGGAGCTGTTTTTT.

V usage is TRBV6-5 and J usage is TRBJ2-1; TRBD2 might be the D (5 bases). In germline, CDR1 is MNHEY, CDR2 SVGAGI. CDR3 size: 14 residues. Trimming removed 0 bases at V and 8 bases at J, with 11 bases between. The CDR3 loop reads CASSYSSSWDEQFF. The CDR3 DNA is TGTGCCAGCAGTTACTCATCTAGCTGGGATGAGCAGTTCTTC.

The genes are TRBV29-1 and TRBJ2-4; 7 bases are shared with TRBD1. The CDR3 runs to 13 residues. The J segment lost 1 base and the V segment lost 7 bases, leaving 4 bases of the junction unmatched. Germline assignment: CDR1 SQVTM and CDR2 ANQGSEA. The CDR3 loop reads CSARQGAKNIQYF. CDR3 DNA sequence: TGCAGCGCCCGACAGGGTGCCAAAAACATTCAGTACTTC.

The rearrangement links TRBV28 to TRBJ1-2, with 7 bases that match TRBD1. V shed 6 bases, J shed 9 bases, and the junction held 1 base outside the gene matches. This CDR3 comprises 10 residues. Germline CDR1 and CDR2: MDHEN and SYDVKM. The CDR3 sequence is CASRDRSYTF. CDR3 bases: TGTGCCAGCAGGGACAGGAGCTACACCTTC.

The chain uses TRBV10-1 and TRBJ2-2; TRBD2 matches at 9 bases. This CDR3 is built from 16 residues. Per germline, CDR1 WNHNN and CDR2 SYGVQD (reference sequence). J gave up 5 bases and V 2 bases, and 6 bases lay outside the gene matches. The CDR3: CASSERLAGNTGELFF. CDR3 sequence (DNA): TGCGCCAGCAGTGAGAGGCTAGCGGGAAATACCGGGGAGCTGTTTTTT.

V and J are TRBV19 and TRBJ1-5; 8 nucleotides match TRBD1. This CDR3 comprises 17 residues. Germline loops: CDR1 LNHDA, CDR2 SQIVND (reference sequence). The V gene end was trimmed by 0 bases and the J gene end by 6 bases; junction bases not matched to a gene: 10. The CDR3 loop is CASSIEATGGVFQPQHF. DNA of the CDR3: TGTGCCAGTAGTATAGAGGCCACAGGGGGAGTATTTCAGCCCCAGCATTTT.

This chain connects TRBV4-1 to TRBJ2-3; TRBD1 might be the D (6 bases). CDR1 is MGHRA, CDR2 YSYEKL, per germline. V was pared by 4 bases and J by 1 base, with 6 bases between. CDR3 length: 13 residues. Written as DNA, the CDR3 is TGCGCCAGCAGCCGACAGGGCACAGATACGCAGTATTTT. It encodes CASSRQGTDTQYF.

The chain recombines TRBV6-5 with TRBJ2-7; TRBD1 is a possible D gene (7 bases). CDR1 is MNHEY and CDR2 is SVGAGI in the germline V gene. The CDR3 spans 15 residues. V lost 6 bases and J lost 6, with 21 bases in between. The CDR3 DNA reads as TGTGCCAGCAGCCTCGCGGGACAGTCGAGGAGCGAGCAGTACTTC. Protein sequence: CASSLAGQSRSEQYF.

The gene calls are TRBV10-3 and TRBJ2-7, with 11 nucleotides matching TRBD1. From germline, CDR1 is ENHRY and CDR2 SYGVKD. The V and J ends lost 5 bases and 3 bases, in that order; junction bases with no gene match: 18. The CDR3 is 19 amino acids. The CDR3 DNA reads as TGTGCCATCAGTACCTCGATCCGCCGGGACAGGGGGACCTACTACGAGCAGTACTTC. This sequence encodes CAISTSIRRDRGTYYEQYF.

The V and J genes are TRBV25-1 and TRBJ2-2; 10 nucleotides align to TRBD2. With 4 bases clipped from V and 0 bases from J, the junction kept 2 bases outside the gene matches. Germline assignment: CDR1 MGHDK and CDR2 SYGVNS. The CDR3 has 16 residues. CDR3 sequence reads: CASSVTSGANTGELFF. The CDR3 nucleotides read TGTGCCAGCAGTGTTACTAGCGGGGCGAACACCGGGGAGCTGTTTTTT. The complete variable domain, with remaining parts taken from reference TRBV25-1 and TRBJ2-2, reads EADIYQTPRYLVIGTGKKITLECSQTMGHDKMYWYQQDPGMELHLIHYSYGVNSTEKGDLSSESTVSRIRTEHFPLTLESARPSHTSQYLCASSVTSGANTGELFFGEGSRLTVL.

The chain joins TRBV5-5 to TRBJ1-2; D is possibly TRBD1 (6 bases). The CDR3 contains 16 residues. The germline CDR1 and CDR2 sequences are SGHKS and YYEKEE (reference sequence). The V and J ends lost 0 bases and 2 bases respectively, with 14 bases between them. The CDR3 DNA reads TGTGCCAGCAGCTTGGTTTCGGGACAAATGAACTATGGCTACACCTTC. Translation gives CASSLVSGQMNYGYTF.

This clone is labeled medium-sized. The chain is built from TRBV7-9 and TRBJ2-4; TRBD1 might be the D (6 bases). This CDR3 has 12 residues. Germline-derived CDR1 and CDR2 are SEHNR and FQNEAQ (reference sequence). Between the trimmed V and J ends, which lost 7 bases and 6 bases, there was a span of 10 bases. CDR3 bases: TGTGCCAGCAAGGGGGTGGGAAACATTCAGTACTTC. The encoded protein is CASKGVGNIQYF.

The gene calls are TRBV15 and TRBJ2-7, with 9 bases fitting TRBD2. CDR3 length: 15 residues. Germline V CDR1 and CDR2: LNHNV, YYDKDF (reference sequence). Germline trimming cut 2 bases from V and 9 bases from J; bases unmatched to any gene: 11. The CDR3 region has the DNA TGTGCCACCAGCAGATCGAGCGGGAGGCCATGGCGGCAGTACTTC. It codes for CATSRSSGRPWRQYF.

In DNA form, the CDR3 reads TGTGCCAGCAGCCCCGCTAGCGGGAGTTCGGGGACCCAAGAGACCCAGTACTTC. This gives the protein CASSPASGSSGTQETQYF. The chain has TRBV7-9 and TRBJ2-5; 10 bases map to TRBD2. Trimming took 5 bases from V and 1 from J; bases not matched to a gene: 13. Germline V gene data show CDR1 as SEHNR and CDR2 as FQNEAQ (reference sequence). The length of the CDR3 is 18 residues.

This chain links TRBV4-2 with TRBJ2-7; 10 bases align to TRBD1. Germline V gene data show CDR1 as LGHNA and CDR2 as YNFKEQ. The CDR3 totals 14 residues. Trimming cost V 5 bases and J 5 bases; bases outside gene matches: 6. The CDR3 DNA reads TGTGCCAGCAGCGCTCCCGGGACAGGGGACGAGCAGTACTTC. This sequence encodes CASSAPGTGDEQYF.

The chain carries TRBV15 and TRBJ2-1; 9 bases match TRBD2. The J segment lost 10 bases and the V segment lost 0 bases, leaving 7 bases of the junction unmatched. The CDR3 sequence is 15 residues long. Germline-derived CDR1 and CDR2 are LNHNV and YYDKDF (reference sequence). Written as DNA, the CDR3 is TGTGCCACCAGCAGAGAGGTAGTTAGCGGGGGCGAGCAGTTCTTC. It specifies CATSREVVSGGEQFF.

J is TRBJ2-1 and V is TRBV19; the match to TRBD2 covers 9 bases. CDR1 and CDR2 from the germline V gene are LNHDA and SQIVND (reference sequence). The CDR3 contains 13 residues. V was pared by 9 bases and J by 12 bases, with 12 bases of the junction left unmatched. CDR3 DNA sequence: TGTGCCAGCTCCGGGACTAGCAGAACCGGGCAGTTCTTC. It codes for CASSGTSRTGQFF. The whole variable domain, remainder taken from reference TRBV19 and TRBJ2-1, is DGGITQSPKYLFRKEGQNVTLSCEQNLNHDAMYWYRQDPGQGLRLIYYSQIVNDFQKGDIAEGYSVSREKKESFPLTVTSAQKNPTAFYLCASSGTSRTGQFFGPGTRLTVL.

The CDR3 nucleotides read TGTGCCAGCAGCCCCCGTATCAGTCGACTCCATAACTATGGCTACACCTTC. Protein sequence: CASSPRISRLHNYGYTF. The V gene is TRBV7-9, the J gene TRBJ1-2; D is unclear. Germline CDR1 and CDR2: SEHNR and FQNEAQ (reference sequence). The CDR3 length is 17 residues. V was clipped by 5 bases and J by 1 base, with 20 bases between them.

V is TRBV19 and J is TRBJ2-1; 7 bases match TRBD2. This CDR3 spans 16 amino acids. The V segment lost 4 bases and the J segment 4 bases; nucleotides outside the gene matches: 10. Germline lookup yields CDR1 LNHDA and CDR2 SQIVND (reference sequence). CDR3 in DNA: TGTGCCAGTAGTACCCGCAGGACTAGTTTTTACAATGAGCAGTTCTTC. Translating gives CASSTRRTSFYNEQFF.

The chain is built from TRBV6-5 and TRBJ2-3, with 7 nucleotides matching TRBD1. The CDR3 extends over 16 amino acids. From germline, CDR1 is MNHEY and CDR2 SVGAGI. V trimming: 0 bases; J trimming: 4 bases; junction bases outside the gene matches: 7. DNA of the CDR3: TGTGCCAGCAGTTACTCTACGACAGGGCCCCCAGATACGCAGTATTTT. Residues: CASSYSTTGPPDTQYF.